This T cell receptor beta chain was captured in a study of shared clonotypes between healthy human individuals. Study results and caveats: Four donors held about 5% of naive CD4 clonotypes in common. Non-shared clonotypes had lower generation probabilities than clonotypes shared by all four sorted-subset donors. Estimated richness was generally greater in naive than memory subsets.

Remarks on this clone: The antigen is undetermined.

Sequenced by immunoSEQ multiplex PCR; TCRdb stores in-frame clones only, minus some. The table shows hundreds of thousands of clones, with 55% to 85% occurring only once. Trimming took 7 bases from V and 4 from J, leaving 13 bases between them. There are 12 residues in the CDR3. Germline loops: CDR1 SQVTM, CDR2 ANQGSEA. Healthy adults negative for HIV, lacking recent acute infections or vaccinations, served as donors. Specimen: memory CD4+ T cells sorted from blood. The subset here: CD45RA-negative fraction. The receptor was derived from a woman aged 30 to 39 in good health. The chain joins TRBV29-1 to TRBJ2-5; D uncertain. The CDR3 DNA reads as TGCAGCGCCTGCGACTCGGTAGAGACCCAGTACTTC. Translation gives CSACDSVETQYF.